This T cell receptor (beta chain) emerged from a study of response to subunit inactivated influenza vaccine. From germline, CDR1 is SGHVS and CDR2 FQNEAQ. Between the trimmed V and J ends, which lost 5 bases and 4 bases, there was a span of 14 bases. The CDR3 sequence is 14 residues long. This clonotype was observed a few times. Its specificity is unknown. TCRdb re-called the RT-PCR reads with MiXCR, one entry per CDR3 protein. Found here are fewer than 700,000 distinct CDR3 sequences, approximately 12% of them singletons; the top ten hold around 12%. Study-wide points: Authors suggested each seasonal influenza vaccination recruits few new T cells.

The rearrangement links TRBV7-8 to TRBJ2-5; D gene uncertain. Sequences were derived from PBMCs from blood, sampled 35 to 45 days after vaccination. The source of this sequence is a man aged 50-60 years who received an inactivated influenza vaccine. This CDR3 is CASSPGWIVETQYF. The CDR3 region has the DNA TGTGCCAGCAGCCCGGGCTGGATAGTAGAGACCCAGTACTTC. The complete variable domain, with remaining parts taken from reference TRBV7-8 and TRBJ2-5, reads GAGVSQSPRYKVAKRGQDVALRCDPISGHVSLFWYQQALGQGPEFLTYFQNEAQLDKSGLPSDRFFAERPEGSVSTLKIQRTQQEDSAVYLCASSPGWIVETQYFGPGTRLLVL.